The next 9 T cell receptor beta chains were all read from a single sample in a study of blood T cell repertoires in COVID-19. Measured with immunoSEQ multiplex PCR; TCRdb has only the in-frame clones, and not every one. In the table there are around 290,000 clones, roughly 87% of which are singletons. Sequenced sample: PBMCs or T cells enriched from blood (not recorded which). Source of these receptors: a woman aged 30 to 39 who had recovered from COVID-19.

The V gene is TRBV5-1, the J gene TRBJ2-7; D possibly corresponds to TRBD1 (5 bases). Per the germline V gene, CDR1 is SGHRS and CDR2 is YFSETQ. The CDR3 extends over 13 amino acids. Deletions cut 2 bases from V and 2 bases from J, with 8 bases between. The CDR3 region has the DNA TGCGCCAGCAGCTTAGGGGCAGCCTACGAGCAGTACTTC. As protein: CASSLGAAYEQYF.

The CDR3 is CASSPRGQTSGNTIYF. Written as DNA, the CDR3 is TGTGCCAGCAGCCCTAGGGGACAGACCTCTGGAAACACCATATATTTT. The chain has TRBV9 and TRBJ1-3; 7 bases are shared with TRBD1. CDR1 and CDR2 from the germline V gene are SGDLS and YYNGEE. With V trimmed by 4 bases and J by 0 bases, 7 bases remained unmatched. The CDR3 is 16 amino acids.

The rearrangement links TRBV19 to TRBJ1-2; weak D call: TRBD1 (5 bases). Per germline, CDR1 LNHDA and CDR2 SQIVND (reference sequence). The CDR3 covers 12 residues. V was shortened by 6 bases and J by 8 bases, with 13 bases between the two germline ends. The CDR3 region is CASRHTGLGYTF. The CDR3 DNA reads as TGTGCCAGTAGGCATACGGGACTAGGCTACACCTTC.

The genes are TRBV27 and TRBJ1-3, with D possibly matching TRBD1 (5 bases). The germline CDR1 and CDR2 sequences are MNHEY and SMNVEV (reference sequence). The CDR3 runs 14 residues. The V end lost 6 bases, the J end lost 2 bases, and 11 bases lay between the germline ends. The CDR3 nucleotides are TGTGCCAGCAGCCTCCAGGGAACTGGAAACACCATATATTTT. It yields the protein CASSLQGTGNTIYF.

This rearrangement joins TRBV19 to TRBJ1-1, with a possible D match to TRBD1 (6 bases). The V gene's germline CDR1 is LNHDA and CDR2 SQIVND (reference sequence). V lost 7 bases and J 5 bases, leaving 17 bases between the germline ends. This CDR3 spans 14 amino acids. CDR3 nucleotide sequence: TGTGCCAGTACTTGGTCGACAGGCGGGACTGAAGCTTTCTTT. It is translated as CASTWSTGGTEAFF.

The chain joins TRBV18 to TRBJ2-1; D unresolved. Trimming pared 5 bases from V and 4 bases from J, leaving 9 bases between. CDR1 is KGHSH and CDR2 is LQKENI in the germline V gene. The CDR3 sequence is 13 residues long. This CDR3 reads CASSAESYNEQFF. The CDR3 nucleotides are TGTGCCAGCTCAGCGGAGTCGTACAATGAGCAGTTCTTC.

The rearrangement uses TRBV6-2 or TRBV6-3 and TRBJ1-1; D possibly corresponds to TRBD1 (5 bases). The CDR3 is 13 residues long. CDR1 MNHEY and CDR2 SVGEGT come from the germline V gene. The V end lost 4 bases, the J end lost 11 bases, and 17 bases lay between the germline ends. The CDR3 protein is CASSFRQYEKAFF. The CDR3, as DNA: TGTGCCAGCAGTTTTCGACAGTACGAAAAGGCTTTCTTT.

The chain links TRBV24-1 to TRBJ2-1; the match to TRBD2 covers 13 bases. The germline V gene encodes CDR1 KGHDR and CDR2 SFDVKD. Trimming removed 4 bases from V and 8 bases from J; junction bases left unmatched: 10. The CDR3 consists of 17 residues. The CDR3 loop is CATSDPRGTSGRDEQFF. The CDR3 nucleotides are TGTGCCACCAGTGACCCCCGGGGAACTAGCGGGAGGGATGAGCAGTTCTTC.

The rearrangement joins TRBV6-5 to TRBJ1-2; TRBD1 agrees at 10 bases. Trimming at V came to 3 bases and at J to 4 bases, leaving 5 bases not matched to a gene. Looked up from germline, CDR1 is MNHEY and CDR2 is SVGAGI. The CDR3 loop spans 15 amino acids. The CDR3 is CASSYMTGGSYGYTF. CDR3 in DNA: TGTGCCAGCAGTTATATGACAGGGGGCAGCTATGGCTACACCTTC.